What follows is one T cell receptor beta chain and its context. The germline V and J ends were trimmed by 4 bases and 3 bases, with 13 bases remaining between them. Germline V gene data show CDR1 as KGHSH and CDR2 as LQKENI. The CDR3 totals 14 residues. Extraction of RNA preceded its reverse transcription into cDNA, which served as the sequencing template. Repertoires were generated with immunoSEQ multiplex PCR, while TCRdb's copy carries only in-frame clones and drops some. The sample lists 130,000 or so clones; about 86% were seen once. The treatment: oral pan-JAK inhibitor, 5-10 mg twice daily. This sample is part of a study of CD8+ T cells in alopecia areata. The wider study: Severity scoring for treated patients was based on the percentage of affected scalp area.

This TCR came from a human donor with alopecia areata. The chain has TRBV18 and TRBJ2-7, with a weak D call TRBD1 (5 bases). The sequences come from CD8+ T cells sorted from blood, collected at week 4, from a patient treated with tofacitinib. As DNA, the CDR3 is TGTGCCAGCTCACTCGACCCAGGGAACTACGAGCAGTACTTC. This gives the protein CASSLDPGNYEQYF.